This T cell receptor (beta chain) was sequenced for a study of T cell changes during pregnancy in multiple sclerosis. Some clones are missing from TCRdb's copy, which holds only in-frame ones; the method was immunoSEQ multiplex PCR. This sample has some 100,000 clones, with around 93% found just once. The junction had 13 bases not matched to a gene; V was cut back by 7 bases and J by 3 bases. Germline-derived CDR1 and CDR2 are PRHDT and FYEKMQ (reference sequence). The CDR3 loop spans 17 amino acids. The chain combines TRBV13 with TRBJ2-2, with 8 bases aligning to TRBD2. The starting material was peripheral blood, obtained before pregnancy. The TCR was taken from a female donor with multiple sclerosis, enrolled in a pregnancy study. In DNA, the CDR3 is TGTGCCAGCACCAAAACGTCAGCGGGAGCTGACACCGGGGAGCTGTTTTTT. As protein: CASTKTSAGADTGELFF.